A single sample gave rise to the 2 T cell receptor beta chains below, sequenced in a study of T cell responses to AZD1222 COVID-19 vaccine. Method: immunoSEQ multiplex PCR; TCRdb's copy keeps in-frame clones and lacks some. Among 110,000 to 150,000 clones listed, 75% to 90% were seen once. The source material was peripheral blood, sampled on day 0 of AZD1222 vaccination. Receptors originate from an adult in good health.

The chain has TRBV5-1 and TRBJ2-2; tentative D call: TRBD1 (5 bases). This CDR3 comprises 16 residues. CDR1 is SGHRS, CDR2 YFSETQ, per germline. Trimming pared 3 bases from V and 5 bases from J, leaving 17 bases between. CDR3 sequence reads: CASSSSAGLVTGELFF. The CDR3 DNA follows: TGCGCCAGCAGCTCCTCGGCAGGGCTTGTTACCGGGGAGCTGTTTTTT.

The chain has TRBV7-9 and TRBJ1-4; a possible D gene is TRBD1 (6 bases). Germline V CDR1 and CDR2: SEHNR, FQNEAQ (reference sequence). V lost 4 bases, J lost 7 bases, and 16 bases lay in between. The CDR3 runs 15 residues. CDR3 coding DNA: TGTGCCAGCAGCTCCTCATGGGGGGCGGGTGAAAAACTGTTTTTT. Translated: CASSSSWGAGEKLFF.